The rows below give T cell receptor beta chains drawn from one sample of a study of OX40 agonist ivuxolimab in advanced cancers. Profiled with immunoSEQ multiplex PCR; TCRdb holds only in-frame clones, not every one. The sample yields about 60,000 clones, about 83% seen once. The sequences come from CD4+ or CD8+ T cells sorted from blood, collected in a trial of the OX40 agonist ivuxolimab. The origin of the receptors is an adult with an advanced solid tumor such as melanoma, head and neck, liver or kidney cancer. Each CDR3 is given with its conserved first and last residue. D genes are given only for firm matches. For some rows the clone size is stated as once, few or many, or as a class when expanded; others skip it.

J gene: TRBJ1-2; D gene: -; clone size: -; V gene: TRBV10-3; CDR3 protein: CAISAGPTGGYTF; CDR3 DNA: TGTGCCATCAGTGCCGGACCTACAGGGGGCTACACCTTC
J gene: TRBJ2-1; D gene: TRBD2; clone size: -; V gene: TRBV28; CDR3 protein: CASSIIAGGPHEQFF; CDR3 DNA: TGTGCCAGCAGTATCATAGCGGGGGGGCCGCATGAGCAGTTCTTC
J gene: TRBJ2-6; D gene: -; clone size: -; V gene: TRBV5-3; CDR3 protein: CARSWRTPSGANVLTF; CDR3 DNA: TGTGCCAGAAGCTGGAGGACGCCCTCTGGGGCCAACGTCCTGACTTTC
J gene: TRBJ1-2; D gene: TRBD1; clone size: -; V gene: TRBV5-4; CDR3 protein: CASSSSSWDRGFGYGYTF; CDR3 DNA: TGTGCCAGCAGCTCCTCCAGCTGGGACAGGGGATTTGGTTATGGCTACACCTTC
J gene: TRBJ2-7; D gene: TRBD2; clone size: -; V gene: TRBV5-1; CDR3 protein: CASSLGLAGSYEQYF; CDR3 DNA: TGCGCCAGCAGCTTGGGGCTAGCGGGCTCCTACGAGCAGTACTTC
J gene: TRBJ2-7; D gene: -; clone size: -; V gene: TRBV27; CDR3 protein: CASSSYQLGDEQYF; CDR3 DNA: TGTGCCAGCAGTTCCTATCAGTTGGGAGACGAGCAGTACTTC
J gene: TRBJ1-2; D gene: -; clone size: -; V gene: TRBV5-1; CDR3 protein: CASSRQGNQDGYTF; CDR3 DNA: TGCGCCAGCAGTCGGCAGGGTAACCAGGATGGCTACACCTTC
J gene: TRBJ2-3; D gene: -; clone size: -; V gene: TRBV27; CDR3 protein: CASSFPGLQTGTDTQYF; CDR3 DNA: TGTGCCAGCAGTTTTCCGGGCCTTCAAACGGGAACAGATACGCAGTATTTT
J gene: TRBJ1-6; D gene: -; clone size: -; V gene: TRBV28; CDR3 protein: CASSTGALNSPLHF; CDR3 DNA: TGTGCCAGCTCGACCGGGGCCCTTAATTCACCCCTCCACTTT
J gene: TRBJ2-1; D gene: TRBD2; clone size: once; V gene: TRBV14; CDR3 protein: CASSQLAGAYNEQFF; CDR3 DNA: TGTGCCAGCAGCCAGCTAGCGGGGGCCTACAATGAGCAGTTCTTC
J gene: TRBJ2-3; D gene: -; clone size: few; V gene: TRBV9; CDR3 protein: CASSPRHSTDTQYF; CDR3 DNA: TGTGCCAGCAGCCCCCGGCATTCGACAGATACGCAGTATTTT
J gene: TRBJ1-3; D gene: -; clone size: -; V gene: TRBV5-1; CDR3 protein: CASSSQGRMDSGNTIYF; CDR3 DNA: TGCGCCAGCAGCTCCCAGGGGAGAATGGATTCAGGAAACACCATATATTTT
J gene: TRBJ1-5; D gene: -; clone size: -; V gene: TRBV6-1; CDR3 protein: CASSAEGNQPQHF; CDR3 DNA: TGTGCCAGCAGTGCAGAAGGCAATCAGCCCCAGCATTTT
J gene: TRBJ2-5; D gene: -; clone size: -; V gene: TRBV2; CDR3 protein: CASRLQGLGQETQYF; CDR3 DNA: TGTGCCAGCAGATTACAGGGTTTAGGCCAAGAGACCCAGTACTTC
J gene: TRBJ1-2; D gene: -; clone size: -; V gene: TRBV9; CDR3 protein: CASTESEANYGYTF; CDR3 DNA: TGTGCCAGCACGGAATCGGAAGCTAACTATGGCTACACCTTC
J gene: TRBJ2-1; D gene: -; clone size: -; V gene: TRBV19; CDR3 protein: CASSILAGNEQFF; CDR3 DNA: -
J gene: TRBJ1-2; D gene: -; clone size: few; V gene: TRBV11-2; CDR3 protein: CASSPNQGRPNYGYTF; CDR3 DNA: TGTGCCAGCAGTCCCAACCAGGGCAGACCTAACTATGGCTACACCTTC
J gene: TRBJ2-1; D gene: -; clone size: -; V gene: TRBV2; CDR3 protein: CASSALTELFF; CDR3 DNA: TGTGCCAGCAGTGCTTTAACAGAGCTGTTCTTC
J gene: TRBJ1-5; D gene: -; clone size: -; V gene: TRBV27; CDR3 protein: CASSPNRGDFGNQPQHF; CDR3 DNA: TGTGCCAGCAGTCCAAACCGGGGGGACTTTGGCAATCAGCCCCAGCATTTT
J gene: TRBJ1-1; D gene: TRBD1; clone size: -; V gene: TRBV18; CDR3 protein: CASSPLVTGAAMNTEAFF; CDR3 DNA: TGTGCCAGCTCACCACTGGTGACAGGGGCCGCCATGAACACTGAAGCTTTCTTT
J gene: TRBJ2-7; D gene: -; clone size: -; V gene: TRBV4-1; CDR3 protein: CASSHQDSSYEQYF; CDR3 DNA: TGCGCCAGCAGCCACCAGGACAGCTCCTACGAGCAGTACTTC
J gene: TRBJ1-3; D gene: -; clone size: -; V gene: TRBV7-2; CDR3 protein: CASSLVVWGNTIYF; CDR3 DNA: TGTGCCAGCAGCTTAGTGGTGTGGGGAAACACCATATATTTT
J gene: TRBJ1-2; D gene: TRBD1; clone size: -; V gene: TRBV7-6; CDR3 protein: CASSLDRGKNGYTF; CDR3 DNA: TGTGCCAGCAGCCTTGACAGGGGAAAGAACGGCTACACCTTC
J gene: TRBJ1-6; D gene: -; clone size: few; V gene: TRBV4-3; CDR3 protein: CASSQDPDSPLHF; CDR3 DNA: TGCGCCAGCAGCCAGGACCCGGATTCACCCCTCCACTTT
J gene: TRBJ2-7; D gene: -; clone size: -; V gene: TRBV7-8; CDR3 protein: CASSSGLYEQYF; CDR3 DNA: TGTGCCAGCAGTTCGGGACTCTACGAGCAGTACTTC
J gene: TRBJ2-1; D gene: TRBD2; clone size: -; V gene: TRBV2; CDR3 protein: CASLRTSGRGEQFF; CDR3 DNA: TGTGCCAGCCTGAGGACTAGCGGGAGGGGTGAGCAGTTCTTC
J gene: TRBJ1-3; D gene: -; clone size: -; V gene: TRBV6-1; CDR3 protein: CASSAPRNTIYF; CDR3 DNA: TGTGCCAGCAGTGCCCCTCGGAACACCATATATTTT
J gene: TRBJ1-3; D gene: -; clone size: -; V gene: TRBV19; CDR3 protein: CASSIGGSGNTIYF; CDR3 DNA: TGTGCCAGTAGTATCGGAGGGTCTGGAAACACCATATATTTT
J gene: TRBJ2-5; D gene: -; clone size: -; V gene: TRBV2; CDR3 protein: CASSEEGETQYF; CDR3 DNA: TGTGCCAGCAGTGAAGAGGGAGAGACCCAGTACTTC
J gene: TRBJ2-7; D gene: TRBD2; clone size: -; V gene: TRBV27; CDR3 protein: CASSLYSPAGGPWEQYF; CDR3 DNA: TGTGCCAGCAGTTTATATTCTCCGGCGGGGGGGCCTTGGGAGCAGTACTTC
J gene: TRBJ1-1; D gene: -; clone size: -; V gene: TRBV7-9; CDR3 protein: CASSLPGTEAFF; CDR3 DNA: TGTGCCAGCAGCTTACCGGGAACTGAAGCTTTCTTT
J gene: TRBJ2-7; D gene: TRBD1; clone size: -; V gene: TRBV4-3; CDR3 protein: CASSQVTGREQYF; CDR3 DNA: TGCGCCAGCAGCCAAGTGACAGGGCGCGAGCAGTACTTC
J gene: TRBJ1-3; D gene: -; clone size: -; V gene: TRBV11-2; CDR3 protein: CASSLDLIVTGFGNTIYF; CDR3 DNA: TGTGCCAGCAGCTTAGATCTAATAGTAACGGGCTTCGGAAACACCATATATTTT
J gene: TRBJ2-1; D gene: -; clone size: -; V gene: TRBV4-3; CDR3 protein: CASSQSKGDNEQFF; CDR3 DNA: TGCGCCAGCAGCCAATCGAAGGGGGACAATGAGCAGTTCTTC
J gene: TRBJ1-5; D gene: -; clone size: -; V gene: TRBV6-5; CDR3 protein: CASSYSMTQPQHF; CDR3 DNA: TGTGCCAGCAGTTACTCGATGACTCAGCCCCAGCATTTT
J gene: TRBJ2-2; D gene: -; clone size: -; V gene: TRBV11-2; CDR3 protein: CASSIGTSTGELFF; CDR3 DNA: TGTGCCAGCAGCATAGGGACGTCCACCGGGGAGCTGTTTTTT
J gene: TRBJ1-1; D gene: -; clone size: -; V gene: TRBV5-1; CDR3 protein: CASSSDLNTEAFF; CDR3 DNA: TGCGCCAGCAGCTCGGACTTGAACACTGAAGCTTTCTTT
J gene: TRBJ2-7; D gene: -; clone size: -; V gene: TRBV21-1; CDR3 protein: CASSKGGQGMTYEQYF; CDR3 DNA: TGTGCCAGCAGCAAAGGGGGGCAGGGAATGACTTACGAGCAGTACTTC
J gene: TRBJ1-1; D gene: -; clone size: -; V gene: TRBV11-2; CDR3 protein: CASSSGHVKVTEAFF; CDR3 DNA: TGTGCCAGCAGCAGTGGACACGTAAAGGTCACTGAAGCTTTCTTT
J gene: TRBJ2-2; D gene: -; clone size: -; V gene: TRBV11-3; CDR3 protein: CASSFSFSGELFF; CDR3 DNA: TGTGCCAGCAGCTTTTCATTCTCCGGGGAGCTGTTTTTT
J gene: TRBJ2-7; D gene: TRBD1; clone size: -; V gene: TRBV19; CDR3 protein: CASSNSGTAIYEQYF; CDR3 DNA: TGTGCCAGTAGTAATTCCGGGACAGCAATCTACGAGCAGTACTTC
J gene: TRBJ1-6; D gene: TRBD1; clone size: once; V gene: TRBV9; CDR3 protein: CASSVAPGTGSNNSPLHF; CDR3 DNA: TGTGCCAGCAGCGTAGCACCGGGGACAGGGTCGAATAATTCACCCCTCCACTTT
J gene: TRBJ1-6; D gene: -; clone size: -; V gene: TRBV7-8; CDR3 protein: CASSLDNGNPGYNSPLHF; CDR3 DNA: TGTGCCAGCAGCTTAGATAATGGGAATCCCGGTTATAATTCACCCCTCCACTTT
J gene: TRBJ1-1; D gene: -; clone size: few; V gene: TRBV5-6; CDR3 protein: CASSLGGGTEAFF; CDR3 DNA: TGTGCCAGCAGCTTGGGCGGGGGCACTGAAGCTTTCTTT
J gene: TRBJ2-1; D gene: -; clone size: -; V gene: TRBV7-8; CDR3 protein: CASSPRADNEQFF; CDR3 DNA: TGTGCCAGCAGCCCCAGGGCCGACAATGAGCAGTTCTTC
J gene: TRBJ1-3; D gene: -; clone size: -; V gene: TRBV29-1; CDR3 protein: CSVEDQDRFSGNTIYF; CDR3 DNA: TGCAGCGTTGAAGATCAAGACAGATTCTCTGGAAACACCATATATTTT
J gene: TRBJ2-7; D gene: TRBD2; clone size: once; V gene: TRBV14; CDR3 protein: CASGLAGGPRMGEQYF; CDR3 DNA: TGTGCCAGCGGACTAGCGGGAGGGCCAAGAATGGGTGAGCAGTACTTC
J gene: TRBJ2-2; D gene: -; clone size: -; V gene: TRBV5-4; CDR3 protein: CASSLVGAARGGELFF; CDR3 DNA: TGTGCCAGCAGCTTGGTAGGGGCGGCTCGGGGCGGGGAGCTGTTTTTT
J gene: TRBJ1-5; D gene: -; clone size: -; V gene: TRBV19; CDR3 protein: CASSKEQGGGQPQHF; CDR3 DNA: TGTGCCAGTAGTAAAGAACAGGGAGGCGGCCAGCCCCAGCATTTT
J gene: TRBJ2-7; D gene: -; clone size: -; V gene: TRBV6-5; CDR3 protein: CASRGDRGGAYEQYF; CDR3 DNA: TGTGCCAGCAGGGGTGACAGGGGAGGGGCCTACGAGCAGTACTTC
J gene: TRBJ2-2; D gene: TRBD1; clone size: -; V gene: TRBV30; CDR3 protein: CALNPDGQGPDRGLFF; CDR3 DNA: TGTGCCTTGAATCCGGATGGACAGGGGCCGGATAGAGGGCTGTTTTTT
J gene: TRBJ1-2; D gene: -; clone size: -; V gene: TRBV2; CDR3 protein: CASTPNYGYTF; CDR3 DNA: TGTGCCAGCACACCTAACTATGGCTACACCTTC
J gene: TRBJ1-5; D gene: TRBD1; clone size: -; V gene: TRBV2; CDR3 protein: CASSTGQGTGQPQHF; CDR3 DNA: TGTGCCAGCAGTACGGGACAGGGGACGGGGCAGCCCCAGCATTTT
J gene: TRBJ1-4; D gene: -; clone size: -; V gene: TRBV7-9; CDR3 protein: CASSLDIEKLFF; CDR3 DNA: TGTGCCAGCAGCTTAGATATTGAAAAACTGTTTTTT
J gene: TRBJ1-2; D gene: -; clone size: -; V gene: TRBV29-1; CDR3 protein: CSVLGRRGYTF; CDR3 DNA: TGCAGCGTTCTGGGGCGCAGAGGCTACACCTTC
J gene: TRBJ1-1; D gene: -; clone size: few; V gene: TRBV29-1; CDR3 protein: CSVALVMNTEAFF; CDR3 DNA: TGCAGCGTCGCCCTCGTGATGAACACTGAAGCTTTCTTT
J gene: TRBJ2-1; D gene: TRBD2; clone size: -; V gene: TRBV4-1; CDR3 protein: CASSQPGTSGYNEQFF; CDR3 DNA: TGCGCCAGCAGCCAGCCCGGGACTAGCGGCTACAATGAGCAGTTCTTC
J gene: TRBJ1-2; D gene: -; clone size: -; V gene: TRBV4-3; CDR3 protein: CASSQDRDYYGYTF; CDR3 DNA: TGCGCCAGCAGCCAAGATCGGGATTACTATGGCTACACCTTC
J gene: TRBJ2-3; D gene: -; clone size: -; V gene: TRBV11-3; CDR3 protein: CASSWRGGTSTDTQYF; CDR3 DNA: TGTGCCAGCAGCTGGCGTGGGGGAACTAGCACAGATACGCAGTATTTT